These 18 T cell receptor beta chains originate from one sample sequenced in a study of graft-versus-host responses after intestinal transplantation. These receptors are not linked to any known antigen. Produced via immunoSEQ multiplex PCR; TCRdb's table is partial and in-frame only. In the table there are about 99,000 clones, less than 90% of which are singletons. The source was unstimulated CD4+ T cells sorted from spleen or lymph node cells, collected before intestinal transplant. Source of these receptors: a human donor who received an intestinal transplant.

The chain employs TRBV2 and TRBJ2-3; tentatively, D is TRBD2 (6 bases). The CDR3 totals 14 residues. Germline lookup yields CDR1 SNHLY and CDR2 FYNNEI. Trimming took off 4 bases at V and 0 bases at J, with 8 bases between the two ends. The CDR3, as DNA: TGTGCCAGCAGTGCCGGGACTAGCACAGATACGCAGTATTTT. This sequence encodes CASSAGTSTDTQYF.

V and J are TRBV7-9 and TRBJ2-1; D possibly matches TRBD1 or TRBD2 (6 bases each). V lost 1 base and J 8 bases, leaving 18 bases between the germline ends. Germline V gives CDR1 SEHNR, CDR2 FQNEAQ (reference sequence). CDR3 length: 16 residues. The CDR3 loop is CASSLGRGTSKDEQFF. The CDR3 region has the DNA TGTGCCAGCAGCTTAGGGAGGGGGACTTCGAAGGATGAGCAGTTCTTC.

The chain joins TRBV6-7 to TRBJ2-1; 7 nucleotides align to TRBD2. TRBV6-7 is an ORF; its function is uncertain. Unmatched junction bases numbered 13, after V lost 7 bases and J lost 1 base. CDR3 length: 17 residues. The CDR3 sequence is CASNAHGGGDSYNEQFF. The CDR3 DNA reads TGTGCCAGCAACGCCCATGGGGGGGGAGATTCCTACAATGAGCAGTTCTTC.

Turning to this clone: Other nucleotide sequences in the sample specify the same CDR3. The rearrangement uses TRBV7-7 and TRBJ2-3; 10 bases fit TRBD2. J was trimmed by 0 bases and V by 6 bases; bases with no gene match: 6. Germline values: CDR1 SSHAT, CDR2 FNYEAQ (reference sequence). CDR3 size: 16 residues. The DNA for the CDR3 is TGTGCCAGCAGTCCCTTAGCGGGAGGAAGCACAGATACGCAGTATTTT. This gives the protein CASSPLAGGSTDTQYF.

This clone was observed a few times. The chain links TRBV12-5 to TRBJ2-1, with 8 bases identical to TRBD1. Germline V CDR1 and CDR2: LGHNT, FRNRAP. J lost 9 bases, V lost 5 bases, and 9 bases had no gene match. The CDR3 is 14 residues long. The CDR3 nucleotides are TGTGCTAGTGGTAGCGACAGGGGACTCACTGAGCAGTTCTTC. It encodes CASGSDRGLTEQFF.

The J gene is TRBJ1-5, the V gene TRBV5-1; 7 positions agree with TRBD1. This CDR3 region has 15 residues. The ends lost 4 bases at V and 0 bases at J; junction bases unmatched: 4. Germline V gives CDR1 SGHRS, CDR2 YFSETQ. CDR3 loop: CASSEGTASNQPQHF. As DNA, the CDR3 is TGCGCCAGCAGCGAAGGGACAGCTAGCAATCAGCCCCAGCATTTT.

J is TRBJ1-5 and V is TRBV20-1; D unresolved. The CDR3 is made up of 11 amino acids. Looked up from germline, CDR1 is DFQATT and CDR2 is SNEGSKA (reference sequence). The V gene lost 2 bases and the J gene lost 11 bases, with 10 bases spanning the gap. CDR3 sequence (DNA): TGCAGTGCTAGATATCAAGGGACCCAGCATTTT. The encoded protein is CSARYQGTQHF.

CDR3 in amino acids: CASSFRGAEDTQYF. The CDR3 nucleotides are TGTGCCAGCAGCTTCAGGGGCGCGGAAGATACGCAGTATTTT. The chain employs TRBV5-6 and TRBJ2-3, with D possibly being TRBD1 (6 bases). The germline V gene encodes CDR1 SGHDT and CDR2 YYEEEE. Trimming took 2 bases from V and 5 from J, leaving 12 bases between them. The CDR3 runs 14 residues. Full variable domain (missing parts from reference TRBV5-6 and TRBJ2-3): DAGVTQSPTHLIKTRGQQVTLRCSPKSGHDTVSWYQQALGQGPQFIFQYYEEEERQRGNFPDRFSGHQFPNYSSELNVNALLLGDSALYLCASSFRGAEDTQYFGPGTRLTVL.

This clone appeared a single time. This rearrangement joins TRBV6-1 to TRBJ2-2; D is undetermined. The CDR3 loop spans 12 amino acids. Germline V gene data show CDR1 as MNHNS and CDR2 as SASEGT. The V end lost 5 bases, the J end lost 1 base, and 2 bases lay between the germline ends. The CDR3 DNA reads TGTGCCAGCAGTCTGAACACCGGGGAGCTGTTTTTT. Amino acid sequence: CASSLNTGELFF.

The CDR3 spells CASSKSRDYGYTF. CDR3 nucleotides: TGTGCCAGCAGCAAAAGTCGGGATTATGGCTACACCTTC. V gene TRBV7-2 combines with J gene TRBJ1-2; D not certain. V dropped 5 bases and J dropped 5 bases, with 12 bases sitting between them. Germline CDR1 SGHTA, CDR2 FQGNSA. The CDR3 runs 13 residues.

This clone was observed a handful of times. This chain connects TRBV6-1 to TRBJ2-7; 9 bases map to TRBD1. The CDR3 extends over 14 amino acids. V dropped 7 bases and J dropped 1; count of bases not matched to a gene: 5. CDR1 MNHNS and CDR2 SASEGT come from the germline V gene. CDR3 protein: CASTTGTGSYEQYF. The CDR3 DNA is TGTGCCAGCACTACCGGGACAGGGTCCTACGAGCAGTACTTC.

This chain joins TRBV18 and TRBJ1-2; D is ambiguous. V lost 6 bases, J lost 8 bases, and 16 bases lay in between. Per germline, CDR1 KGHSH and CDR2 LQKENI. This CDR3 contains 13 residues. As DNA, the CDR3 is TGTGCCAGCTCCCCCAAAGCGATAGTAGGCTACACCTTC. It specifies CASSPKAIVGYTF.

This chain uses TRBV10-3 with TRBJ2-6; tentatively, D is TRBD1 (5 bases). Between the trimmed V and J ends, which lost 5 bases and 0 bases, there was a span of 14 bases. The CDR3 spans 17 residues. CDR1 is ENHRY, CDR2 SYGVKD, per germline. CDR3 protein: CAISKIDSFSGANVLTF. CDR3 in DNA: TGTGCCATCAGTAAGATCGACAGTTTCTCTGGGGCCAACGTCCTGACTTTC.

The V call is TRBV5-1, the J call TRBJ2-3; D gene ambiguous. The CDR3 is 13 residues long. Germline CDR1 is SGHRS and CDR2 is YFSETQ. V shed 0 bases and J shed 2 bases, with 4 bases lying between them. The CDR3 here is CASSLGSTDTQYF. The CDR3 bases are TGCGCCAGCAGCTTGGGTTCCACAGATACGCAGTATTTT.

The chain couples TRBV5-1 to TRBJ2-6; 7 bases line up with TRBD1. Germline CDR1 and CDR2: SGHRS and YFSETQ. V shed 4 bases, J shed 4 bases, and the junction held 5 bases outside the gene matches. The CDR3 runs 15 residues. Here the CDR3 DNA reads TGCGCCAGCAGCCCCCAGGGGGAAGGGGCCAACGTCCTGACTTTC. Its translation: CASSPQGEGANVLTF.

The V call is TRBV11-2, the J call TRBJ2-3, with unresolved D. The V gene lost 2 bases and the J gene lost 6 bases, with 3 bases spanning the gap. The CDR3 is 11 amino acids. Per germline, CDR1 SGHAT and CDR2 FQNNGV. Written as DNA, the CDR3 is TGTGCCAGCAGCTTAACGGATACGCAGTATTTT. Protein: CASSLTDTQYF.

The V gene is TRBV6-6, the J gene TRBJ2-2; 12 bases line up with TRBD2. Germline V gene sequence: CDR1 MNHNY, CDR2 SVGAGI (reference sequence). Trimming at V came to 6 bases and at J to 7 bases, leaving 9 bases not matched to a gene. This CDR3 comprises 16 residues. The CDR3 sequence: CASSRLAGEWGGELFF. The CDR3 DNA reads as TGTGCCAGCAGCCGACTAGCGGGAGAGTGGGGCGGGGAGCTGTTTTTT.

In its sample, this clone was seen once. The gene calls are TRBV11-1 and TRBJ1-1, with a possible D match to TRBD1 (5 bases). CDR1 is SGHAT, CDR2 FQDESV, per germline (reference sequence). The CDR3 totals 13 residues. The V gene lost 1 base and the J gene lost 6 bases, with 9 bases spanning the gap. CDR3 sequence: CASSLGEGPEAFF. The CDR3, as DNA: TGTGCCAGCAGCTTAGGGGAGGGGCCTGAAGCTTTCTTT.